This T cell receptor beta chain was found in a study of blood T cell repertoires in COVID-19. About the research overall: PBMCs, B-cell-depleted T cells, or T cells were the source of the cDNA or gDNA that made up the material.

Authors' analysis steps: Quantification of nucleated cells was approximated via reference gene primer amplification. This table comes from immunoSEQ multiplex PCR, and its TCRdb copy is limited to in-frame clones, with some not included. V and J calls plus clone size are reproduced from that table; the DNA served to infer D and trimming. The sample yields about 180,000 clones, roughly 80% seen once. The CDR3 is made up of 15 amino acids. V shed 6 bases and J shed 8 bases, with 19 bases lying between them. Germline V gene sequence: CDR1 MNHEY, CDR2 SVGAGI. Only one count was recorded for this clone. This chain links TRBV6-5 with TRBJ1-4, with D possibly matching TRBD1 (5 bases). The sequence was collected from a human donor in a cohort sampled during active COVID-19. Sequenced material: peripheral blood. CDR3 in amino acids: CASRGPQGREEKLFF. The DNA of the CDR3 is TGTGCCAGCAGAGGACCTCAGGGCCGAGAAGAAAAACTGTTTTTT.